Below, one TCR beta chain is given with its context. Its antigen is undetermined. These data belong to a study of T cell responses to AZD1222 COVID-19 vaccine. Whole-study context: Whether given at about 4 or about 12 weeks, second doses were pooled.

Findings and limits, study-wide: AZD1222 recipients seropositive at baseline numbered only six or seven. Repertoires were obtained solely post-peak T cell response. A rise in Spike-specific TCR breadth and depth followed two AZD1222 doses.

V dropped 5 bases and J dropped 7; count of bases not matched to a gene: 0. This CDR3 is built from 11 residues. CDR1 is DFQATT, CDR2 SNEGSKA, per germline (reference sequence). The data were produced by immunoSEQ multiplex PCR, yet TCRdb's version contains in-frame clones alone and is incomplete. The top ten clones hold just under 10% of a sample with more than 100,000 clones, less than 90% of them seen once. The chain uses TRBV20-1 and TRBJ1-5, with 9 bases aligning to TRBD1. Specimen: peripheral blood, collected on day 0 of AZD1222 vaccination. This receptor was identified in an adult in good health. The CDR3 nucleotides are TGCAGTGCTGGACAGGGGCAGCCCCAGCATTTT. Its protein is CSAGQGQPQHF.